Sequencing of this T cell receptor beta chain was carried out in a study of T cell repertoires in cytomegalovirus infection. Overall study context: Public TCR beta signatures indicated both CMV infection and matching HLA type.

TCRdb used MiXCR to reprocess the reads, holding one entry per CDR3 protein. The sample has approximately 500,000 distinct CDR3 sequences, 16% seen once. Germline assignment: CDR1 MDHEN and CDR2 SYDVKM. This CDR3 has 17 amino acids. V lost 6 bases and J 7 bases, leaving 24 bases between the germline ends. The chain joins TRBV28 to TRBJ1-4, with D unclear. The sequence was obtained from a human donor in good health (CMV status not recorded). Some clones in this sample may be carry-over from other donors' samples. The source material was CD8+ T cells from PBMCs. The chain's CDR3 is CASRLPRFGRRSEKLFF. CDR3 DNA: TGTGCCAGCAGATTACCCAGATTCGGGCGAAGGAGTGAAAAACTGTTTTTT.